The rows below give T cell receptor beta chains drawn from one sample of a study of early T cells in non-severe SARS-CoV-2 infection. TCRdb independently ran MiXCR on the 5' RACE reads; one entry per CDR3 protein. The sample yields about 22,000 distinct CDR3 sequences, under 6% seen once. Sequenced sample: whole blood. The receptors stem from an adult who was a healthcare worker with PCR-confirmed SARS-CoV-2 infection or an uninfected control (not recorded which). Each CDR3 is given with its conserved first and last residue. D genes are given only for firm matches. The size field is filled for only some rows; it gives once, few, many or a size class.

TGCGCCAGCAGCCAAGCTCGGACAGGCCTCTATGGCTACACCTTC CASSQARTGLYGYTF TRBJ1-2 - TRBV4-3 TRBD1
TGTGCCAGCAGCTTGGGGGGTCTGTACGAGCAGTACTTC CASSLGGLYEQYF TRBJ2-7 many TRBV5-8 -
TGCAGCGTTGAGACAGCTTCCGCCAGGGGCACTGAAGCTTTCTTT CSVETASARGTEAFF TRBJ1-1 few TRBV29-1 -
TGCAGTGTGGATAGGGGGCCAGGCGAGACCCAGTACTTC CSVDRGPGETQYF TRBJ2-5 many TRBV20-1 TRBD1
TGTGCCAGCAGTTCACCTAAGACAGGGGGGGATGGCTACACCTTC CASSSPKTGGDGYTF TRBJ1-2 many TRBV6-5 TRBD1
TGTGCCAGCAGTTTATTCGGGGGCAAAAGCTATGGCTACACCTTC CASSLFGGKSYGYTF TRBJ1-2 few TRBV27 -
TGCGCCAGCAGCTTGCAAGGGACAGGGTACCAAGAGACCCAGTACTTC CASSLQGTGYQETQYF TRBJ2-5 many TRBV5-1 TRBD1
TGCAGTGCTAGAGATTTCAGGGGAAACATTCAGTACTTC CSARDFRGNIQYF TRBJ2-4 many TRBV20-1 -
TGCGCCAGCAGCCCGGGGGGCGGCACAGATACGCAGTATTTT CASSPGGGTDTQYF TRBJ2-3 - TRBV5-1 -
TGTGCCAGCAGTGGATGGGGCGCCCACTATGGCTACACCTTC CASSGWGAHYGYTF TRBJ1-2 medium-sized TRBV2 -
TGTGCCAGCAGCTTAGACGGGGCGGGGAATCAGCCCCAGCATTTT CASSLDGAGNQPQHF TRBJ1-5 few TRBV7-2 -
TGTGCTAGCTGGAGCAGCTCCTATAATTCACCCCTCCACTTT CASWSSSYNSPLHF TRBJ1-6 many TRBV6-6 -
TGTGCCAGCAGCTTGGCCCCTGACGGTCGAACCGCAGATACGCAGTATTTT CASSLAPDGRTADTQYF TRBJ2-3 few TRBV5-6 -
TGTGCCAGCTCACCGGGACAGGGAGCCCCAAGCGAGCAGTACTTC CASSPGQGAPSEQYF TRBJ2-7 many TRBV18 TRBD1
TGTGCCAGCAGCGGGATTATACAGGGGGCCGGGGAGCTGTTTTTT CASSGIIQGAGELFF TRBJ2-2 many TRBV21-1 -
TGTGTCAGCAGCCCGGAATACCGCACAGATACGCAGTATTTT CVSSPEYRTDTQYF TRBJ2-3 - TRBV14 -
TGTGCCAGCAGCCCGCCGGGACCGATGAACACTGAAGCTTTCTTT CASSPPGPMNTEAFF TRBJ1-1 many TRBV7-9 -
TGTGCCAGCAGCTTAGGGAAAGCACGGTCTGAAGCTTTCTTT CASSLGKARSEAFF TRBJ1-1 - TRBV7-2 -
TGTGCCACCAGTGATTGGGGGAGGCAAGAGACCCAGTACTTC CATSDWGRQETQYF TRBJ2-5 many TRBV24-1 -
TGTGCCAGCAGCTTAGGGGGAGGCGACGACGAGCAGTACTTC CASSLGGGDDEQYF TRBJ2-7 few TRBV7-6 -
TGTGCCACCAAAAGGGGGGATACGCAGTATTTT CATKRGDTQYF TRBJ2-3 few TRBV24-1 -
TGTGCCAGTAGTATAGCTGGACGGTATGGCTACACCTTC CASSIAGRYGYTF TRBJ1-2 many TRBV19 -
TGTGCCAGCAGGAGGAAGGGAATCGATATGCCCCAGCATTTT CASRRKGIDMPQHF TRBJ1-5 many TRBV6-2/TRBV6-3 -
TGCAGTGCTAGCGGGTCAGGGCCGAAATGGGTCAAGTCACCCCTCCACTTT CSASGSGPKWVKSPLHF TRBJ1-6 many TRBV20-1 -
TGTGCCAGCAGCGAAACAGAGTCCTATAATTCACCCCTCCACTTT CASSETESYNSPLHF TRBJ1-6 - TRBV7-9 -
TGTGCCAGCGCGCCCTTTGGGGGGGGCACAGATACGCAGTATTTT CASAPFGGGTDTQYF TRBJ2-3 many TRBV12-3/TRBV12-4 TRBD2
TGCAGTGCTTCCCCCGGATCTGCACAGTACTTC CSASPGSAQYF TRBJ2-7 few TRBV20-1 -
TGTGCCAGCAGCCAAGGGACTAGCGGGCTCGATGAGCAGTTCTTC CASSQGTSGLDEQFF TRBJ2-1 many TRBV14 TRBD2
TGTGCCAGCAATCTGGGACCAGCCGGCACCGGGGAGCTGTTTTTT CASNLGPAGTGELFF TRBJ2-2 many TRBV6-1 -
TGTGCCAGCTCACCTTCCCGGGGGCCGACAGCTGGTGAAGCTTTCTTT CASSPSRGPTAGEAFF TRBJ1-1 few TRBV18 -
TGTGCCAGCAGTTCTATGCAGGGGATGGCTGAAGCTTTCTTT CASSSMQGMAEAFF TRBJ1-1 many TRBV28 -
TGTGCCAGCAGCTTAGTAACTGGGGGAGGCTACGAGCAGTACTTC CASSLVTGGGYEQYF TRBJ2-7 - TRBV7-2 -
TGTGCCAGCAGTTTATCGTCGGAGGGAGTCTTGCAGTTCTTC CASSLSSEGVLQFF TRBJ2-1 many TRBV27 -
TGTGCCAGCAGCCGGGGGGGGCGGCTCACCGGGGAGCTGTTTTTT CASSRGGRLTGELFF TRBJ2-2 - TRBV27 TRBD2
TGTGCCAGCAGCCCCACGGGGGCCGGGACAGTATTTTCCGGGGCCAACGTCCTGACTTTC CASSPTGAGTVFSGANVLTF TRBJ2-6 many TRBV7-3 -
TGTGCCAGCACCAAAACGTATGGGGCACCTGGGGCCAACGTCCTGACTTTC CASTKTYGAPGANVLTF TRBJ2-6 many TRBV12-3/TRBV12-4 -
TGTGCCAGCAGCTTACAGCCGCTAGCGGGGGCCCAGTATTTT CASSLQPLAGAQYF TRBJ2-3 - TRBV7-9 TRBD2
TGTGCCATCAGTGAGATAGGGGGCCACACTGAAGCTTTCTTT CAISEIGGHTEAFF TRBJ1-1 many TRBV10-3 TRBD1
TGTGCCAGCAGATTCCCCGGGGCGAGGAACACTGAAGCTTTCTTT CASRFPGARNTEAFF TRBJ1-1 many TRBV11-2 -
TGCAGTCCGAGACAGGGGAACACTGAAGCTTTCTTT CSPRQGNTEAFF TRBJ1-1 many TRBV20-1 TRBD1
TGTGCCAGCAAGGGGCTTCGGGGGGCCAACGTCCTGACTTTC CASKGLRGANVLTF TRBJ2-6 many TRBV2 -
TGTGCCAGGGACAACCTTGGCCCTGAAGCTTTCTTT CARDNLGPEAFF TRBJ1-1 many TRBV7-9 -
TGTGCCAGCAGTTCCCGGCGACAGGGCTACAATGAGCAGTTCTTC CASSSRRQGYNEQFF TRBJ2-1 many TRBV2 TRBD1
TGTGCCAGCTCACCCACCCTTGGGGACTCGGAAGAGACCCAGTACTTC CASSPTLGDSEETQYF TRBJ2-5 few TRBV18 -
TGTGCCAGCAGTTTAGACAGGGGGCACCCCACCGGGGAGCTGTTTTTT CASSLDRGHPTGELFF TRBJ2-2 many TRBV28 TRBD1
TGTGCCAGCAGGAGTCCCGTGGTAGGGGCCGGTGGCTACACCTTC CASRSPVVGAGGYTF TRBJ1-2 many TRBV28 -
TGCGCCAGCAGCTTTAAGGCGGGGACTGAAGCTTTCTTT CASSFKAGTEAFF TRBJ1-1 - TRBV5-1 -
TGCAGTGCTTCGACAGGGCAAAGCTATGGCTACACCTTC CSASTGQSYGYTF TRBJ1-2 - TRBV20-1 TRBD1
TGTGCCAGCACCCACCGAATGTACGAGCAGTACTTC CASTHRMYEQYF TRBJ2-7 many TRBV28 -
TGTGCCAGCAGACCCTCCGGGGGGGCGTCCTACAATGAGCAGTTCTTC CASRPSGGASYNEQFF TRBJ2-1 many TRBV2 TRBD2
TGCGCCAGCAGCGGAACTCGGGACTACTCCTACGAGCAGTACTTC CASSGTRDYSYEQYF TRBJ2-7 - TRBV5-1 TRBD2
TGTGCCAGCAGCCAGGCGGCAGAGACCCAGTACTTC CASSQAAETQYF TRBJ2-5 - TRBV14 -
TGTGCCAGCAGCCAAGAGTTACGGCAGCCCCAGCATTTT CASSQELRQPQHF TRBJ1-5 many TRBV3-1 -